This T cell receptor beta chain was recovered during a study of chemoradiotherapy in HPV16-positive cancers. Study-wide results and limits: Non-HPV-specific T cells did not expand in tumors during treatment, whereas candidate HPV-specific clones and E7-related motifs did. Only two HPV16-positive patients supplied the functional HPV-specificity definition.

Sequenced by immunoSEQ multiplex PCR; TCRdb stores in-frame clones only, minus some. Of about 8,400 clones in the sample, around nine tenths were seen once. As regards this clone: Its antigen is still unknown.

This receptor was obtained from a human donor with HPV-associated anogenital cancer. The sequenced sample was tumor tissue, obtained from a patient who underwent chemoradiotherapy.

The CDR3 protein is CASSLEGGYEQYV. The DNA of the CDR3 is TGTGCCAGCAGCTTAGAGGGAGGGTACGAGCAGTACGTC. This sequence joins TRBV11-2 and TRBJ2-7, with 7 bases lining up with TRBD2. Germline CDR1 SGHAT, CDR2 FQNNGV. Unmatched junction bases numbered 0, after V lost 0 bases and J lost 4 bases. This CDR3 is 13 amino acids long.